This TCR beta chain was recorded in a study of OX40 agonist ivuxolimab in advanced cancers. Study as a whole: Partial responses occurred in three patients (one hepatocellular carcinoma, two cutaneous melanoma). Study-wide results and limits: Expansion of clones was among the lowest in partial responders at 0.1-3.0 mg/kg. The mean number of expanded clones was higher in CD8+ T cells than in CD4+. At doses 0.1 to 3.0 mg/kg, CD4+ and CD8+ clones expanded.

Produced via immunoSEQ multiplex PCR; TCRdb's table is partial and in-frame only. The table has some 18,000 clones, roughly 84% seen once. About this clone: Its antigen is still unknown.

Germline V CDR1 and CDR2: WSHSY, SAAADI. Germline trimming cut 5 bases from V and 7 bases from J; bases unmatched to any gene: 5. The CDR3 contains 13 residues. This chain links TRBV10-2 with TRBJ1-5, with 7 bases that match TRBD1. This TCR came from an adult with an advanced solid tumor such as melanoma, head and neck, liver or kidney cancer. The specimen comprised CD4+ or CD8+ T cells sorted from blood, sampled in a trial of the OX40 agonist ivuxolimab. In DNA, the CDR3 is TGCGCCAGCAGTTCGACAGGGTGGCAGCCCCAGCATTTT. As protein: CASSSTGWQPQHF.